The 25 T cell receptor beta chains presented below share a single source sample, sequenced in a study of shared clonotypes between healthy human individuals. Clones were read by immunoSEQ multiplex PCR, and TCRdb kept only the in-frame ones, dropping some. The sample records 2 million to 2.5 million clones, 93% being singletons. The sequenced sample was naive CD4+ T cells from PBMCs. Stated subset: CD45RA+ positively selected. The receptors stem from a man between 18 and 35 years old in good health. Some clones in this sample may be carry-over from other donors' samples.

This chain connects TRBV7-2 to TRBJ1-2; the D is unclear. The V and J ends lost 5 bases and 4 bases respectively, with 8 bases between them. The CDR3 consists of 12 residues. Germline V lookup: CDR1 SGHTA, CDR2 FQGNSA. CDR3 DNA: TGTGCCAGCAGCCCCTCGGGCTATGGCTACACCTTC. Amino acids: CASSPSGYGYTF.

This CDR3 is CASSLGNTYEQYF. The CDR3 bases are TGTGCCAGCAGCTTAGGGAATACCTACGAGCAGTACTTC. The V gene is TRBV5-5, the J gene TRBJ2-7; D remains unclear. With 2 bases removed from V and 2 bases from J, the gap between germline ends came to 8 bases. The germline gives CDR1 SGHKS, CDR2 YYEKEE (reference sequence). The CDR3 has 13 amino acids.

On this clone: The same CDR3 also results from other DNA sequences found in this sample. CDR3 DNA sequence: TGTGCCAGCAGTCCGAGACAGTATGGCTACACCTTC. It codes for CASSPRQYGYTF. V gene TRBV28 combines with J gene TRBJ1-2; a possible D gene is TRBD1 (5 bases). V dropped 5 bases and J dropped 5 bases, with 9 bases sitting between them. Germline V gene data show CDR1 as MDHEN and CDR2 as SYDVKM. This CDR3 is 12 amino acids long.

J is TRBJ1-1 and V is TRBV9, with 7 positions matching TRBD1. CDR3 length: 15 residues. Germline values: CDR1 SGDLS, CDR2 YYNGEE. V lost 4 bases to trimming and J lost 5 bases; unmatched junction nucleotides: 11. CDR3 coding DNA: TGTGCCAGCAGCCGACAGTTCCAGGGGGGTACTGAAGCTTTCTTT. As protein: CASSRQFQGGTEAFF.

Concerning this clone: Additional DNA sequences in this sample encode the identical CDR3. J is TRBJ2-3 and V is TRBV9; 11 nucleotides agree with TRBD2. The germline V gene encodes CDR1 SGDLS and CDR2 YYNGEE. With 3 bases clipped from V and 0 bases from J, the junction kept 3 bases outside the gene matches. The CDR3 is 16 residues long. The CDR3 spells CASSARTSGSTDTQYF. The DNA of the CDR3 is TGTGCCAGCAGCGCACGGACTAGCGGGAGCACAGATACGCAGTATTTT.

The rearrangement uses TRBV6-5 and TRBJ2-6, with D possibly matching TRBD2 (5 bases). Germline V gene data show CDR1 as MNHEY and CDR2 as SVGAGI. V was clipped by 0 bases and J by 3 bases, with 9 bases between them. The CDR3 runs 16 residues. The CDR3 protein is CASSYSTGIGANVLTF. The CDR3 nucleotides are TGTGCCAGCAGTTACTCGACCGGGATTGGGGCCAACGTCCTGACTTTC.

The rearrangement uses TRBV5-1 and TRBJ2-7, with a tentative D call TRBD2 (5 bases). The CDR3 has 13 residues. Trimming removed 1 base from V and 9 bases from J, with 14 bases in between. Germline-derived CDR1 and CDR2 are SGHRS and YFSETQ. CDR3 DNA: TGCGCCAGCAGCTTGTTCGGGGTTGAGTCGCAGTACTTC. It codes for CASSLFGVESQYF.

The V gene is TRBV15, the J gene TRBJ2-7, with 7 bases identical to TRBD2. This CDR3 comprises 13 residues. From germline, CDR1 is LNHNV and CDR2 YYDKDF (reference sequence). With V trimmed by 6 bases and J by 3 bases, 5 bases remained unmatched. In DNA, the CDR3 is TGTGCCACCAGTGGGGGAGGGGTCTACGAGCAGTACTTC. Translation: CATSGGGVYEQYF. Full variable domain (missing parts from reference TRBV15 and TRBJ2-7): DAMVIQNPRYQVTQFGKPVTLSCSQTLNHNVMYWYQQKSSQAPKLLFHYYDKDFNNEADTPDNFQSRRPNTSFCFLDIRSPGLGDTAMYLCATSGGGVYEQYFGPGTRLTVT.

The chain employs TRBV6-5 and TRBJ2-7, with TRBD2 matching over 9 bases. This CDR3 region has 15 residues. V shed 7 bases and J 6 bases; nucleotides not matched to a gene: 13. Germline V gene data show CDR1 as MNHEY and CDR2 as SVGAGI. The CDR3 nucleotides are TGTGCCAGCACCTCCAACTGGCTAGCGGGGAGCGAGCAGTACTTC. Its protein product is CASTSNWLAGSEQYF.

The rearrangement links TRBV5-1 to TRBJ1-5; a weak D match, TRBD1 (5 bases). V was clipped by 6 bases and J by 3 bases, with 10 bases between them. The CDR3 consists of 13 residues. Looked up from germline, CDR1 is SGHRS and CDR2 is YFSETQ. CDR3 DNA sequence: TGCGCCAGCAACCGGGACCCCAATCAGCCCCAGCATTTT. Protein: CASNRDPNQPQHF.

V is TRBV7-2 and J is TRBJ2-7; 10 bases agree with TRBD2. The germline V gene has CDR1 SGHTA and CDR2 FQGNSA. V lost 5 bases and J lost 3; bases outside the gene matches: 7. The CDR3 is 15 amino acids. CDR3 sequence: CASSPGLAAFYEQYF. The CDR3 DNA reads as TGTGCCAGCAGCCCCGGACTAGCGGCCTTCTACGAGCAGTACTTC.

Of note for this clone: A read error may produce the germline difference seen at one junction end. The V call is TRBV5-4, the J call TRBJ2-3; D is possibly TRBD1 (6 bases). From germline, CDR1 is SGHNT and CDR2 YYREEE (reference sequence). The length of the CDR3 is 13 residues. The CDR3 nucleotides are TGTGCCAGCAGTTCCCGTACAGGGAAAGCGCAGTGTTTT. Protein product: CASSSRTGKAQCF.

DNA of the CDR3: TGTGCCAGCAGTTTAGGCGGGAGCGGTGAGCAGTTCTTC. Translated: CASSLGGSGEQFF. V and J are TRBV28 and TRBJ2-1, with TRBD2 matching 7 bases. CDR3 size: 13 residues. The ends lost 2 bases at V and 9 bases at J; junction bases unmatched: 4. Germline V lookup: CDR1 MDHEN, CDR2 SYDVKM. Drawing the rest from reference TRBV28 and TRBJ2-1, the complete variable domain is DVKVTQSSRYLVKRTGEKVFLECVQDMDHENMFWYRQDPGLGLRLIYFSYDVKMKEKGDIPEGYSVSREKKERFSLILESASTNQTSMYLCASSLGGSGEQFFGPGTRLTVL.

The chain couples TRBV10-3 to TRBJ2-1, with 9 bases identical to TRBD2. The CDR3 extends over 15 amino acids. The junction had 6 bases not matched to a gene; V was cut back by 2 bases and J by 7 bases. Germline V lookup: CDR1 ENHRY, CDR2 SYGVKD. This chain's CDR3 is CAISERLAGVNEQFF. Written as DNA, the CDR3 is TGTGCCATCAGTGAGAGATTAGCGGGAGTGAATGAGCAGTTCTTC.

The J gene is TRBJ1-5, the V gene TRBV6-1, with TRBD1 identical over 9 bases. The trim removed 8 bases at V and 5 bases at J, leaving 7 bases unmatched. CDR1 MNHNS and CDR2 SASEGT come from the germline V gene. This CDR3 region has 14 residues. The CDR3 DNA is TGTGCCAGCGTCTCACAGGGGGCACATCAGCCCCAGCATTTT. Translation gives CASVSQGAHQPQHF.

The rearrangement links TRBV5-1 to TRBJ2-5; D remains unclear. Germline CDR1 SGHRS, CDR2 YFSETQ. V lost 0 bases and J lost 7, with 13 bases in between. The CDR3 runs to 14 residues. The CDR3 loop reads CASSLGLPVGTQYF. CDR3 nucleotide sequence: TGCGCCAGCAGCTTGGGACTGCCCGTGGGGACCCAGTACTTC.

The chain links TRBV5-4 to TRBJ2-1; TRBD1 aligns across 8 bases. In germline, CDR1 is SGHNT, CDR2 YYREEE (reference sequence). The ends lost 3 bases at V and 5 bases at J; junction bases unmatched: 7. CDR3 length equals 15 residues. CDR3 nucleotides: TGTGCCAGCAGCTATCCAGGGGGCAGGCACAATGAGCAGTTCTTC. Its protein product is CASSYPGGRHNEQFF.

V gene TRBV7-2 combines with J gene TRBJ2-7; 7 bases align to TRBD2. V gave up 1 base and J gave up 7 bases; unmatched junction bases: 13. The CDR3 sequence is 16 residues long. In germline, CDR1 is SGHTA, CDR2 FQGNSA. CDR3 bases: TGTGCCAGCAGCTTAGAGGCGGGACTACCCCGGTGGGAGCAGTACTTC. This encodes CASSLEAGLPRWEQYF.

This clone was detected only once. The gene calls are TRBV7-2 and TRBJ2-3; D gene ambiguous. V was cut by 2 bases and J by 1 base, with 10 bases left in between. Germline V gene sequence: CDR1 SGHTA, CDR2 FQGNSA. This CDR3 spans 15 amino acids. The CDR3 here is CASSLMSVGTDTQYF. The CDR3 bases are TGTGCCAGCAGCTTAATGTCAGTAGGCACAGATACGCAGTATTTT.

CDR3 amino acids: CASRIVRQETQYF. The CDR3 DNA reads TGTGCCAGCAGGATCGTTCGACAAGAGACCCAGTACTTC. The genes are TRBV7-2 and TRBJ2-5; D is ambiguous. Trimming cost V 6 bases and J 2 bases, with 10 bases left between them. Germline V gene data show CDR1 as SGHTA and CDR2 as FQGNSA. The CDR3 is made up of 13 amino acids.

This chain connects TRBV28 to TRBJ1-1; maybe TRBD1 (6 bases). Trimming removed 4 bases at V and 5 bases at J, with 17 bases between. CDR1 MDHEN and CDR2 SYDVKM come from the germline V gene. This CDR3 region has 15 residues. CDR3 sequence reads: CASSWAGTMRTEAFF. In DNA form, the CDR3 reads TGTGCCAGCAGTTGGGCAGGGACAATGCGGACTGAAGCTTTCTTT.

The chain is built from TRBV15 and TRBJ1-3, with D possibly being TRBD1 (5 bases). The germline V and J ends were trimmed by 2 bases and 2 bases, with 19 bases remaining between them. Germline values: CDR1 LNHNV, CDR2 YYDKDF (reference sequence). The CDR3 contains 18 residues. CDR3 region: CATSRPSIAGEAGNTIYF. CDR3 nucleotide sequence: TGTGCCACCAGCAGACCCTCGATTGCGGGGGAGGCTGGAAACACCATATATTTT.

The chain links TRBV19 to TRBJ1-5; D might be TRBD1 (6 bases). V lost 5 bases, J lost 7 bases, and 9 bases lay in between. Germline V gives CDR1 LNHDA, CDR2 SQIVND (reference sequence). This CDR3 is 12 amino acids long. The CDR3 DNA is TGTGCCAGTAGTCCACAGGGCCAGCCCCAGCATTTT. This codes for CASSPQGQPQHF. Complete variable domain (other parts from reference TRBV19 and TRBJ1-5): DGGITQSPKYLFRKEGQNVTLSCEQNLNHDAMYWYRQDPGQGLRLIYYSQIVNDFQKGDIAEGYSVSREKKESFPLTVTSAQKNPTAFYLCASSPQGQPQHFGDGTRLSIL.

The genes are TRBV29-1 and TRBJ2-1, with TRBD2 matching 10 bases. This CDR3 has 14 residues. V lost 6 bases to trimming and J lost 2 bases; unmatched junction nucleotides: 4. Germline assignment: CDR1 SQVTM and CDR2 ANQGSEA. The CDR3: CSVGLAAAYNEQFF. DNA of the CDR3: TGCAGCGTAGGACTAGCGGCCGCCTACAATGAGCAGTTCTTC.

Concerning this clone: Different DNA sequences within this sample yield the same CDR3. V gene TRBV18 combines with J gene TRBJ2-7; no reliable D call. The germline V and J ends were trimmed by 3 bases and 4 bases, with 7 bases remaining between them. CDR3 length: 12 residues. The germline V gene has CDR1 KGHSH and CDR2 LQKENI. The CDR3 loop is CASSPARYEQYF. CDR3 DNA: TGTGCCAGCTCACCCGCCAGATACGAGCAGTACTTC.